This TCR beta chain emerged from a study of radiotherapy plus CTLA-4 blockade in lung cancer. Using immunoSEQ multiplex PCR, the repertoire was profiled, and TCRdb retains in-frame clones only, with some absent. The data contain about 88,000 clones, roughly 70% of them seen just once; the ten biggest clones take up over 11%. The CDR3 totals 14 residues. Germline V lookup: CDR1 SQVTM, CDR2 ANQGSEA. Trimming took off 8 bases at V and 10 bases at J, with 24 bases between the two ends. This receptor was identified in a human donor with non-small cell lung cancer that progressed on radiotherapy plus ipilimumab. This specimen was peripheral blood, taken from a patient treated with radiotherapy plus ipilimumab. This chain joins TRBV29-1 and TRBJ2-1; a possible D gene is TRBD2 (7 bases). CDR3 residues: CSHMGGGLYGEQFF. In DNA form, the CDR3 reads TGCAGCCATATGGGCGGGGGCCTCTACGGGGAGCAGTTCTTC.